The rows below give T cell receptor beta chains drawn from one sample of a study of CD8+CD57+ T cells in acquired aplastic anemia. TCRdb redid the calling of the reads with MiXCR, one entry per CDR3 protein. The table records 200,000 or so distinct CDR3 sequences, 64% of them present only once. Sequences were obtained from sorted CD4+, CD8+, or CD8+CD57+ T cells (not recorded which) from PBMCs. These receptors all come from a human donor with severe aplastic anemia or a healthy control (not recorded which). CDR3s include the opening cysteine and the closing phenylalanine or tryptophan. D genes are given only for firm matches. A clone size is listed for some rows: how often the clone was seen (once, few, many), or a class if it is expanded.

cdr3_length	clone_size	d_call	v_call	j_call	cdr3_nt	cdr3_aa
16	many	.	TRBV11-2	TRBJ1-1	TGTGCCAGCAGCCTCCCAGGCTGGGGGAGGAACACTGAAGCTTTCTTT	CASSLPGWGRNTEAFF
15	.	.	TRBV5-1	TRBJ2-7	TGCGCCAGCAGCTTGGCCGGGGATTTACGATACGAGCAGTACTTC	CASSLAGDLRYEQYF
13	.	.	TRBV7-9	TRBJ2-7	TGTGCCAGCAGCTCCCGAGCTAGCTACGAGCAGTACTTC	CASSSRASYEQYF
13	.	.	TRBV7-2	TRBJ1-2	TGTGCCAGCACCGTAAACAGGGACTATGGCTACACCTTC	CASTVNRDYGYTF
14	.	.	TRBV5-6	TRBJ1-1	TGTGCCAGCAGCTTGGAAGTGGAGGGCACTGAAGCTTTCTTT	CASSLEVEGTEAFF
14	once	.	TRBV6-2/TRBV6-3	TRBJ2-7	TGTGCCAGCAGTGCAAACAGGGTACCCTACGAGCAGTACTTC	CASSANRVPYEQYF
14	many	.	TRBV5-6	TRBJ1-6	TGTGCCAGCAGCTTGGGGGGGGGAAATTCACCCCTCCACTTT	CASSLGGGNSPLHF
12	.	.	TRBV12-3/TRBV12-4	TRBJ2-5	TGTGCCAGCAGTCTAACGGGAGAGACCCAGTACTTC	CASSLTGETQYF
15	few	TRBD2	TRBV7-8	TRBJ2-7	TGTGCCAGCAGCTTAGGCGGCGGGAGTGGTTACGAGCAGTACTTC	CASSLGGGSGYEQYF
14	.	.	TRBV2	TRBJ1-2	TGTGCCAGCAGTGATCGGGGCAGGGTAGCTGGCTACACCTTC	CASSDRGRVAGYTF
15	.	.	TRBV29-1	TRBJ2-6	TGCAGCGTTGACCAGGACCTCTCTGGGGCCAACGTCCTGACTTTC	CSVDQDLSGANVLTF
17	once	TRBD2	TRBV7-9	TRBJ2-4	TGTGCCAGCAGCTTATCGACTAGCGGGGGCTCCCCAAACATTCAGTACTTC	CASSLSTSGGSPNIQYF
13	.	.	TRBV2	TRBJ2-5	TGTGCCAGCAGGGCCGGGGCCCAAGAGACCCAGTACTTC	CASRAGAQETQYF
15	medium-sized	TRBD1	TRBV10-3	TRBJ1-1	TGTGCCATCAGTGAGGCGGGACAGGGTAAAACTGAAGCTTTCTTT	CAISEAGQGKTEAFF
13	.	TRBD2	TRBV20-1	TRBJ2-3	TGCAGTGCTAGGACGGGAGGGGTAGATACGCAGTATTTT	CSARTGGVDTQYF
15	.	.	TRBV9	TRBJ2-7	TGTGCCAGCAGCCTCTCGACCGGGAGTGTTTACGAGCAGTACTTC	CASSLSTGSVYEQYF
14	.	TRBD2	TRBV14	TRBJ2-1	TGTGCCAGCAGCCAAGGGGAGCGGGGGTATGAGCAGTTCTTC	CASSQGERGYEQFF
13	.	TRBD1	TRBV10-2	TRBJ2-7	TGCGCCAGCAGTTACGGGACAGAATACGAGCAGTACTTC	CASSYGTEYEQYF
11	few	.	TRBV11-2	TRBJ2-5	TGTGCCAGCAGCTTAATCGAGACCCAGTACTTC	CASSLIETQYF
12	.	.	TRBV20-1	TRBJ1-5	TGCAGTGCCCATGACAGCAATCAGCCCCAGCATTTT	CSAHDSNQPQHF
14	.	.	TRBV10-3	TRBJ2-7	TGTGCCAGCAGTGGTTTGGGATCGTCCTACGAGCAGTACTTC	CASSGLGSSYEQYF
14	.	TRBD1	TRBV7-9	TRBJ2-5	TGTGCCAGCAGCTCCCAAGACAGGGAAGAGACCCAGTACTTC	CASSSQDREETQYF
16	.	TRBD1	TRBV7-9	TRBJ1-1	TGTGCCAGCAGGCCGTTTTCAGGGGGCCGGGACACTGAAGCTTTCTTT	CASRPFSGGRDTEAFF
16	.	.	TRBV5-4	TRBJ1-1	TGTGCCAGCAGCTTCTCTCCAGGGACAACAAACACTGAAGCTTTCTTT	CASSFSPGTTNTEAFF
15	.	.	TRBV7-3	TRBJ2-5	TGTGCCAGCAGCTTAAACCGGGGGGCACAAGAGACCCAGTACTTC	CASSLNRGAQETQYF
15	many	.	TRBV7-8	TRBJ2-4	TGTGCCAGCTCTGACCCCCGGGACCCTGGGGACATTCAGTACTTC	CASSDPRDPGDIQYF